Each of the 2 T cell receptor beta chains below was sequenced from the same sample in a study of blood T cells in healthy people across ages. A second roughly 6 to 11 cycle PCR used barcoded and J-beta primers. A single record per CDR3 protein comes from TCRdb applying MiXCR to the 5' RACE reads. The top ten hold 15% to 20% of the sample, which has 450,000 to 700,000 distinct CDR3 sequences, about 25% seen once. Sequenced sample: blood. These TCRs come from an older woman in good health.

In nucleotides, the CDR3 is TGCAGTGCTCAAAGCGGGGGGTCAGCCAAAAACATTCAGTACTTC. This gives the protein CSAQSGGSAKNIQYF. V gene TRBV20-1 combines with J gene TRBJ2-4; TRBD2 matches at 9 bases. Germline CDR1 reads DFQATT; CDR2 reads SNEGSKA (reference sequence). The CDR3 runs to 15 residues. The trim removed 5 bases at V and 0 bases at J, leaving 5 bases unmatched.

This clonotype was detected many times. The V gene is TRBV18, the J gene TRBJ2-5, with 7 bases matching TRBD2. V shed 3 bases, J shed 3 bases, and the junction held 4 bases outside the gene matches. Germline V gives CDR1 KGHSH, CDR2 LQKENI. This CDR3 spans 14 amino acids. The CDR3 DNA is TGTGCCAGCTCACCCAGCGGGAAAAAAGAGACCCAGTACTTC. Translated, it gives CASSPSGKKETQYF.